Below, 20 T cell receptor beta chains from the same sample are listed, as sequenced in a study of T cells after yellow fever vaccination. TCRdb re-called the 5' RACE reads with MiXCR, one entry per CDR3 protein. The sample consists of 200,000 to 300,000 distinct CDR3 sequences, about 7% of them appearing once. Sequenced material: CD4+ T cells sorted from PBMCs, taken on the day of the yellow fever booster vaccination. The receptors come from a man under 40 who received the YFV17D yellow fever vaccine.

This chain joins TRBV6-1 and TRBJ2-2; TRBD2 aligns across 10 bases. This CDR3 is 15 amino acids long. Germline V gives CDR1 MNHNS, CDR2 SASEGT. V was clipped by 6 bases and J by 6 bases; unmatched bases: 7. Written as DNA, the CDR3 is TGTGCCAGCAGAGAACTAGCGGGAAGTTCCGGGGAGCTGTTTTTT. Encoded protein: CASRELAGSSGELFF.

This clonotype has ten or more counts. The genes are TRBV10-3 and TRBJ2-3; 13 positions agree with TRBD2. This CDR3 is 16 amino acids long. Germline V gene sequence: CDR1 ENHRY, CDR2 SYGVKD. V was pared by 10 bases and J by 2 bases, with 9 bases of the junction left unmatched. CDR3: CATSGTSGILTDTQYF. The CDR3 DNA reads as TGTGCCACCTCCGGGACTAGCGGGATTCTCACAGATACGCAGTATTTT.

This clonotype was counted many times. This rearrangement joins TRBV6-1 to TRBJ1-4; weak D call: TRBD1 (6 bases). This CDR3 spans 16 amino acids. V gave up 6 bases and J gave up 6 bases, with 20 bases separating them. The V gene's germline CDR1 is MNHNS and CDR2 SASEGT. The CDR3 DNA reads as TGTGCCAGCAGGGATACAGGGTCAAGTCGGGATGAAAAACTGTTTTTT. Residues: CASRDTGSSRDEKLFF.

This clonotype occurred a few times. The gene calls are TRBV5-4 and TRBJ2-7; 7 positions match TRBD2. Germline lookup yields CDR1 SGHNT and CDR2 YYREEE (reference sequence). This CDR3 comprises 14 residues. Trimming removed 2 bases from V and 1 base from J; junction bases left unmatched: 3. The CDR3 nucleotides are TGTGCCAGCAGCTTAAACGGGAGGTCCTACGAGCAGTACTTC. Protein: CASSLNGRSYEQYF. Full variable domain (rest looked up from reference TRBV5-4 and TRBJ2-7): ETGVTQSPTHLIKTRGQQVTLRCSSQSGHNTVSWYQQALGQGPQFIFQYYREEENGRGNFPPRFSGLQFPNYSSELNVNALELDDSALYLCASSLNGRSYEQYFGPGTRLTVT.

This clonotype was counted between two and nine times. The V call is TRBV5-1, the J call TRBJ2-1; D is possibly TRBD2 (5 bases). Trimming cost V 2 bases and J 3 bases, with 9 bases left between them. The CDR3 loop spans 14 amino acids. Germline loops: CDR1 SGHRS, CDR2 YFSETQ. The CDR3 coding sequence is TGCGCCAGCAGCTTCCACCGGGACTACAATGAGCAGTTCTTC. It encodes CASSFHRDYNEQFF.

This chain joins TRBV15 and TRBJ2-3; D uncertain. The length of the CDR3 is 14 residues. V lost 0 bases, J lost 5 bases, and 9 bases lay in between. Germline assignment: CDR1 LNHNV and CDR2 YYDKDF (reference sequence). CDR3 sequence (DNA): TGTGCCACCAGCAGAGATTTGAAGGTAGATACGCAGTATTTT. This encodes CATSRDLKVDTQYF.

This clonotype was seen ten or more times. V and J are TRBV10-3 and TRBJ2-2, with D possibly TRBD2 on 6 matching bases. Germline CDR1 reads ENHRY; CDR2 reads SYGVKD. V lost 5 bases and J lost 5, with 15 bases in between. This CDR3 contains 15 residues. CDR3 sequence (DNA): TGTGCCATCAGTCCGGGACTTCATCTTACCGGGGAGCTGTTTTTT. It encodes CAISPGLHLTGELFF.

This clonotype was picked up many times. The chain links TRBV12-3 or TRBV12-4 to TRBJ2-7; 10 bases agree with TRBD2. Germline trimming cut 5 bases from V and 0 bases from J; bases unmatched to any gene: 4. The CDR3 extends over 15 amino acids. CDR3 sequence (DNA): TGTGCCAGCAGTCGATCTAGCGGGAGCTCCTACGAGCAGTACTTC. Protein sequence: CASSRSSGSSYEQYF.

This clonotype was detected a few times. The V call is TRBV27, the J call TRBJ1-5, with no clear D. CDR1 is MNHEY and CDR2 is SMNVEV in the germline V gene (reference sequence). The V end was cut by 11 bases, the J end by 6 bases, with 8 bases between. CDR3 length: 10 residues. The CDR3 is CAVTCQPQHF. The CDR3 nucleotides are TGTGCCGTGACCTGTCAGCCCCAGCATTTT.

This clonotype was counted a single time. V gene TRBV18 combines with J gene TRBJ2-7; possible D gene TRBD1, 6 bases. The CDR3 totals 17 residues. Trimming took off 3 bases at V and 0 bases at J, with 18 bases between the two ends. CDR1 and CDR2 (germline): KGHSH, LQKENI. CDR3 sequence: CASSPARRTARSYEQYF. CDR3 DNA: TGTGCCAGCTCACCGGCTCGTAGGACAGCTCGCTCCTACGAGCAGTACTTC.

This clonotype was picked up a small number of times. The chain combines TRBV27 with TRBJ2-6; no firm D call. V was clipped by 4 bases and J by 2 bases, with 12 bases between them. The CDR3 runs to 16 residues. Germline V gene data show CDR1 as MNHEY and CDR2 as SMNVEV (reference sequence). CDR3 DNA: TGTGCCAGCAGTTCCCCCGTGTGGCCTGGGGCCAACGTCCTGACTTTC. This sequence encodes CASSSPVWPGANVLTF.

The gene calls are TRBV29-1 and TRBJ1-3; D call uncertain. The CDR3 contains 16 residues. Trimming removed 4 bases from V and 2 bases from J, with 18 bases in between. Germline CDR1 and CDR2: SQVTM and ANQGSEA. CDR3 sequence reads: CSVAHGRSGAGNTIYF. Here the CDR3 DNA reads TGCAGCGTTGCCCATGGTAGAAGCGGGGCTGGAAACACCATATATTTT.

This clonotype was found many times. The V and J genes are TRBV12-3 or TRBV12-4 and TRBJ1-1; D may be TRBD1 (6 bases). V gave up 5 bases and J gave up 3 bases, with 13 bases separating them. The CDR3 is 14 residues long. CDR3 sequence reads: CASSQQGAYTEAFF. The CDR3 DNA reads as TGTGCCAGCAGTCAACAGGGTGCGTACACTGAAGCTTTCTTT.

This clonotype was seen at least ten times. The genes are TRBV7-8 and TRBJ2-7, with 7 bases identical to TRBD2. The V and J ends lost 3 bases and 3 bases, in that order; junction bases with no gene match: 5. Germline V CDR1 and CDR2: SGHVS, FQNEAQ. This CDR3 region has 14 residues. The CDR3 protein is CASSFSGTNYEQYF. The DNA for the CDR3 is TGTGCCAGCAGCTTTTCCGGGACTAACTACGAGCAGTACTTC.

There are a few counts of this clonotype. This chain links TRBV20-1 with TRBJ2-7; 11 positions match TRBD2. Germline CDR1 and CDR2: DFQATT and SNEGSKA (reference sequence). This CDR3 has 13 amino acids. Trimming took 5 bases from V and 3 from J; bases not matched to a gene: 3. The CDR3 region has the DNA TGCAGTGCTTCTCTAGCGGGAGGCTACGAGCAGTACTTC. Translated: CSASLAGGYEQYF.

In this sample, this clonotype turned up a few times. This chain connects TRBV5-1 to TRBJ2-5; tentative D call: TRBD1 (6 bases). The CDR3 has 15 residues. V lost 0 bases to trimming and J lost 0 bases, with 9 bases between them. Germline CDR1 SGHRS, CDR2 YFSETQ. The CDR3 sequence is CASSLADSNQETQYF. Here the CDR3 DNA reads TGCGCCAGCAGCTTGGCGGACAGCAACCAAGAGACCCAGTACTTC.

Only a few counts were recorded for this clonotype. The gene calls are TRBV20-1 and TRBJ1-1; weak D call: TRBD1 (5 bases). Trimming removed 3 bases at V and 1 base at J, with 6 bases between. The CDR3 length is 12 residues. Per the germline V gene, CDR1 is DFQATT and CDR2 is SNEGSKA (reference sequence). CDR3 sequence reads: CSARTENTEAFF. For the CDR3, the DNA is TGCAGTGCTAGGACAGAGAACACTGAAGCTTTCTTT.

This clonotype was picked up many times. V usage is TRBV13 and J usage is TRBJ2-7; TRBD2 aligns across 7 bases. Germline V gives CDR1 PRHDT, CDR2 FYEKMQ (reference sequence). J was trimmed by 7 bases and V by 7 bases; bases with no gene match: 16. The CDR3 consists of 15 residues. CDR3 region: CASTILAEPRGEQYF. In DNA form, the CDR3 reads TGTGCCAGCACCATTCTAGCGGAGCCTCGTGGAGAGCAGTACTTC.

This clonotype appeared many times. The J gene is TRBJ2-1, the V gene TRBV24-1; 14 bases align to TRBD2. J was trimmed by 5 bases and V by 4 bases; bases with no gene match: 3. CDR1 is KGHDR, CDR2 SFDVKD, per germline. The CDR3 sequence is 16 residues long. The CDR3 DNA is TGTGCCACCAGTGACCGGGGACTAGCGGGAGACAATGAGCAGTTCTTC. Residues: CATSDRGLAGDNEQFF.

This clonotype occurred a few times. The chain has TRBV18 and TRBJ2-5; 10 bases are a match to TRBD1. The CDR3 runs to 15 residues. Per the germline V gene, CDR1 is KGHSH and CDR2 is LQKENI. The V and J ends lost 6 bases and 1 base, in that order; junction bases with no gene match: 5. CDR3 sequence reads: CASSARDRGQETQYF. As DNA, the CDR3 is TGTGCCAGCTCGGCCCGGGACAGGGGCCAAGAGACCCAGTACTTC.